Listed here are 27 T cell receptor beta chains from one sample, sequenced in a study of graft-versus-host responses after intestinal transplantation. The protocol was immunoSEQ multiplex PCR, while the TCRdb copy is restricted to in-frame clones and leaves out a portion. The repertoire includes some 22,000 clones, around three fifths of them detected once, and just over 1% sits in the top ten. The source was alloreactive CD4+ T cells from a mixed lymphocyte reaction culture, collected before intestinal transplant. Sample subset: CFSE-low proliferating T cells sorted from roughly six-day pre-transplant mixed lymphocyte reaction (GvH or HvG direction). Source of these receptors: a human patient who received an intestinal transplant.

The chain joins TRBV4-3 to TRBJ1-6, with no clear D. The V end lost 0 bases, the J end lost 0 bases, and 9 bases lay between the germline ends. The CDR3 is made up of 17 amino acids. CDR1 and CDR2 (germline): LGHNA, YSLEER. Here the CDR3 reads CASSQDPESSYNSPLHF. Written as DNA, the CDR3 is TGCGCCAGCAGCCAAGATCCGGAGAGCTCCTATAATTCACCCCTCCACTTT.

The gene calls are TRBV19 and TRBJ2-3; 8 nucleotides match TRBD1. Losses at the gene ends were 9 bases for V and 7 bases for J; bases not matched to a gene: 12. The germline V gene encodes CDR1 LNHDA and CDR2 SQIVND (reference sequence). The CDR3 has 14 amino acids. This chain's CDR3 is CASSGGQVVHTQYF. As DNA, the CDR3 is TGTGCCAGCTCAGGGGGACAGGTGGTTCATACGCAGTATTTT.

In its sample, this clone was seen once. V usage is TRBV27 and J usage is TRBJ1-6, with D possibly matching TRBD1 (5 bases). This CDR3 is built from 12 residues. Trimming removed 5 bases at V and 13 bases at J, with 12 bases between. Germline V gives CDR1 MNHEY, CDR2 SMNVEV (reference sequence). The DNA for the CDR3 is TGTGCCAGCAGTCTCCGGTCAGGGCCCCTCCACTTT. This encodes CASSLRSGPLHF.

The V gene is TRBV5-1, the J gene TRBJ2-2; D perhaps matches TRBD2 (6 bases). Germline V lookup: CDR1 SGHRS, CDR2 YFSETQ. The CDR3 contains 17 residues. Trimming pared 3 bases from V and 6 bases from J, leaving 21 bases between. The CDR3 loop reads CASSWRGPNPYPGELFF. Here the CDR3 DNA reads TGCGCCAGCAGCTGGAGGGGCCCAAACCCTTATCCCGGGGAGCTGTTTTTT.

CDR3 region: CASSVIRGNEAFF. CDR3 in DNA: TGCGCCAGCAGTGTTATCAGGGGTAATGAAGCTTTCTTT. The chain couples TRBV10-2 to TRBJ1-1, with D tentatively TRBD1 (6 bases). The V gene's germline CDR1 is WSHSY and CDR2 SAAADI. There are 13 residues in the CDR3. V gave up 4 bases and J gave up 7 bases, with 13 bases separating them.

The gene calls are TRBV6-5 and TRBJ2-4; 11 nucleotides agree with TRBD1. Per germline, CDR1 MNHEY and CDR2 SVGAGI. The V and J ends lost 5 bases and 6 bases, in that order; junction bases with no gene match: 3. The CDR3 is 14 amino acids. The CDR3 DNA reads TGTGCCAGCAGTGGACAGGGGGCGTTAAACATTCAGTACTTC. This codes for CASSGQGALNIQYF.

The V call is TRBV7-2, the J call TRBJ2-1; 8 bases are shared with TRBD2. Looked up from germline, CDR1 is SGHTA and CDR2 is FQGNSA. This CDR3 has 14 residues. Trimming at V came to 1 base and at J to 10 bases, leaving 6 bases not matched to a gene. CDR3 protein: CASSLGAGVWEQFF. CDR3 DNA sequence: TGTGCCAGCAGCTTAGGAGCGGGGGTGTGGGAGCAGTTCTTC.

The chain employs TRBV11-3 and TRBJ1-5; unclear D gene. The CDR3 length is 20 residues. Looked up from germline, CDR1 is SGHNT and CDR2 is YENEEA. The V end lost 0 bases, the J end lost 3 bases, and 24 bases lay between the germline ends. The CDR3 loop reads CASSLEYWASRPVANQPQHF. The DNA of the CDR3 is TGTGCCAGCAGCTTAGAGTACTGGGCTTCGCGTCCAGTGGCCAATCAGCCCCAGCATTTT.

The V gene is TRBV9, the J gene TRBJ2-5; 7 positions agree with TRBD2. V was clipped by 1 base and J by 5 bases; unmatched bases: 8. Germline V gene sequence: CDR1 SGDLS, CDR2 YYNGEE. The CDR3 consists of 15 residues. The CDR3 bases are TGTGCCAGCAGCGTACTGTCCGGGGGGATGGAGACCCAGTACTTC. This sequence encodes CASSVLSGGMETQYF.

The rearrangement joins TRBV4-3 to TRBJ1-6, with D unresolved. Germline CDR1 is LGHNA and CDR2 is YSLEER. The CDR3 spans 15 residues. Trimming pared 0 bases from V and 7 bases from J, leaving 10 bases between. CDR3 coding DNA: TGCGCCAGCAGCCAAGAGTCAGAACGAAATTCACCCCTCCACTTT. It specifies CASSQESERNSPLHF.

This chain connects TRBV18 to TRBJ2-7; TRBD1 matches at 7 bases. The V gene end was trimmed by 2 bases and the J gene end by 4 bases; junction bases not matched to a gene: 2. Germline CDR1 and CDR2: KGHSH and LQKENI. This CDR3 contains 13 residues. The CDR3 DNA reads TGTGCCAGCTCACCAGTGACAGGGTACGAGCAGTACTTC. Its protein product is CASSPVTGYEQYF. Filled out from reference TRBV18 and TRBJ2-7, the complete variable domain reads NAGVMQNPRHLVRRRGQEARLRCSPMKGHSHVYWYRQLPEEGLKFMVYLQKENIIDESGMPKERFSAEFPKEGPSILRIQQVVRGDSAAYFCASSPVTGYEQYFGPGTRLTVT.

The CDR3 DNA is TGTGCCAGTAGTCTTAGACTCACCGGGGAGCTGTTTTTT. This codes for CASSLRLTGELFF. The V call is TRBV19, the J call TRBJ2-2, with D unclear. Germline V CDR1 and CDR2: LNHDA, SQIVND (reference sequence). Between the trimmed V and J ends, which lost 5 bases and 4 bases, there was a span of 8 bases. This CDR3 is built from 13 residues.

The rearrangement joins TRBV29-1 to TRBJ2-4; a possible D gene is TRBD1 (5 bases). Germline V gene lookup returns CDR1 SQVTM and CDR2 ANQGSEA. This CDR3 has 15 amino acids. The V and J ends lost 4 bases and 0 bases respectively, with 13 bases between them. CDR3 sequence reads: CSVVVGAIAKNIQYF. The CDR3 DNA is TGCAGCGTTGTCGTAGGGGCCATAGCCAAAAACATTCAGTACTTC.

The rearrangement joins TRBV7-9 to TRBJ1-2, with 7 bases that match TRBD1. The CDR3 is 14 amino acids. CDR1 and CDR2 from the germline V gene are SEHNR and FQNEAQ (reference sequence). After removal of 6 bases from V and 3 bases from J, the junction contained 7 bases not matched to a gene. The CDR3 DNA reads TGTGCCAGCAGATATACAGGGGCGGACTATGGCTACACCTTC. It encodes CASRYTGADYGYTF.

The chain couples TRBV6-6 to TRBJ2-7, with 11 bases identical to TRBD1. Looked up from germline, CDR1 is MNHNY and CDR2 is SVGAGI (reference sequence). The CDR3 extends over 15 amino acids. V gave up 2 bases and J gave up 4 bases; unmatched junction bases: 4. The CDR3 sequence is CASSYPGQGDYEQYF. In DNA, the CDR3 is TGTGCCAGCAGTTACCCGGGACAGGGGGATTACGAGCAGTACTTC.

The chain has TRBV2 and TRBJ2-2; TRBD1 might be the D (5 bases). Looked up from germline, CDR1 is SNHLY and CDR2 is FYNNEI. Trimming pared 5 bases from V and 0 bases from J, leaving 10 bases between. This CDR3 is built from 15 residues. The CDR3 loop is CASSKQTANTGELFF. DNA of the CDR3: TGTGCCAGCAGTAAGCAGACAGCGAACACCGGGGAGCTGTTTTTT.

This clone was counted between two and nine times. CDR3 protein: CSGREFGELFF. In DNA, the CDR3 is TGCAGCGGGAGGGAGTTCGGGGAGCTGTTTTTT. The chain joins TRBV29-1 to TRBJ2-2, with D tentatively TRBD2 (6 bases). Per germline, CDR1 SQVTM and CDR2 ANQGSEA. V shed 7 bases and J shed 7 bases, with 10 bases lying between them. This CDR3 spans 11 amino acids.

This clone was picked up a small number of times. This chain joins TRBV29-1 and TRBJ1-2, with D possibly matching TRBD1 (6 bases). Germline CDR1 SQVTM, CDR2 ANQGSEA. The CDR3 is 11 amino acids. Trimming cost V 7 bases and J 7 bases, with 13 bases left between them. CDR3 DNA sequence: TGCAGCGCCTTAAGAGGGGGTGGCTACACCTTC. It codes for CSALRGGGYTF.

The genes are TRBV5-1 and TRBJ2-7; D is perhaps TRBD2 (6 bases). Trimming cost V 3 bases and J 3 bases, with 13 bases left between them. The CDR3 is 14 amino acids. CDR1 and CDR2 (germline): SGHRS, YFSETQ. The CDR3 coding sequence is TGCGCCAGCAGCTGGAGGGGTCAAAGCTACGAGCAGTACTTC. This translates into CASSWRGQSYEQYF. The whole variable domain, remainder taken from reference TRBV5-1 and TRBJ2-7, is KAGVTQTPRYLIKTRGQQVTLSCSPISGHRSVSWYQQTPGQGLQFLFEYFSETQRNKGNFPGRFSGRQFSNSRSEMNVSTLELGDSALYLCASSWRGQSYEQYFGPGTRLTVT.

This chain connects TRBV7-3 to TRBJ2-1; D might be TRBD1 (5 bases). CDR3 size: 13 residues. The V gene lost 6 bases and the J gene lost 8 bases, with 14 bases spanning the gap. Germline-derived CDR1 and CDR2 are SGHTA and FQGTGA. CDR3 DNA: TGTGCCAGCAGGTATCTAACCAGGGATGAGCAGTTCTTC. Its translation: CASRYLTRDEQFF.

This clone was recorded a few times. The rearrangement joins TRBV6-1 to TRBJ1-3, with D maybe TRBD1 (5 bases). Germline CDR1 and CDR2: MNHNS and SASEGT. V lost 6 bases to trimming and J lost 0 bases, with 12 bases between them. There are 15 residues in the CDR3. CDR3 region: CASRGLRSSGNTIYF. CDR3 coding DNA: TGTGCCAGCAGGGGGCTCAGGAGCTCTGGAAACACCATATATTTT.

The chain joins TRBV25-1 to TRBJ2-3, with 7 positions matching TRBD1. Germline-derived CDR1 and CDR2 are MGHDK and SYGVNS. The CDR3 is made up of 14 amino acids. V dropped 3 bases and J dropped 3; count of bases not matched to a gene: 3. CDR3 loop: CASSELQGTDTQYF. The CDR3 DNA is TGTGCCAGCAGTGAGTTACAGGGGACAGATACGCAGTATTTT.

The V gene is TRBV19, the J gene TRBJ1-5, with D hard to call. CDR3 length: 13 amino acids. Between the trimmed V and J ends, which lost 5 bases and 11 bases, there was a span of 16 bases. Germline-derived CDR1 and CDR2 are LNHDA and SQIVND (reference sequence). The CDR3 sequence: CASSRTRELAQHF. The DNA of the CDR3 is TGTGCCAGTAGTCGGACCCGGGAGTTAGCCCAGCATTTT.

The J gene is TRBJ1-1, the V gene TRBV19, with 9 bases that match TRBD1. Germline lookup yields CDR1 LNHDA and CDR2 SQIVND (reference sequence). The CDR3 runs 16 residues. Losses at the gene ends were 3 bases for V and 10 bases for J; bases not matched to a gene: 15. The CDR3 region is CASSIVGTGRFLGAFF. CDR3 coding DNA: TGTGCCAGTAGTATCGTCGGGACAGGGAGGTTTCTGGGAGCTTTCTTT.

The rearrangement joins TRBV18 to TRBJ2-3, with D possibly TRBD2 on 6 matching bases. CDR3 length: 14 amino acids. The germline CDR1 and CDR2 sequences are KGHSH and LQKENI. V lost 2 bases and J 3 bases, leaving 9 bases between the germline ends. CDR3 bases: TGTGCCAGCTCACCAGGGCTAGCGACAGATACGCAGTATTTT. Protein: CASSPGLATDTQYF.

The chain links TRBV2 to TRBJ1-1, with TRBD1 identical over 8 bases. This CDR3 comprises 13 residues. CDR1 is SNHLY and CDR2 is FYNNEI in the germline V gene. J lost 4 bases, V lost 8 bases, and 6 bases had no gene match. CDR3 coding DNA: TGTGCCAGCGGACAGGGTTTGCTCACTGAAGCTTTCTTT. Translating gives CASGQGLLTEAFF.

V is TRBV18 and J is TRBJ2-7; 9 positions agree with TRBD1. The CDR3 consists of 13 residues. The V and J ends lost 4 bases and 6 bases, in that order; junction bases with no gene match: 4. The germline gives CDR1 KGHSH, CDR2 LQKENI. DNA for the CDR3: TGTGCCAGCTCACAACAGGGGGCGGCCGAGCAGTACTTC. Its translation: CASSQQGAAEQYF.